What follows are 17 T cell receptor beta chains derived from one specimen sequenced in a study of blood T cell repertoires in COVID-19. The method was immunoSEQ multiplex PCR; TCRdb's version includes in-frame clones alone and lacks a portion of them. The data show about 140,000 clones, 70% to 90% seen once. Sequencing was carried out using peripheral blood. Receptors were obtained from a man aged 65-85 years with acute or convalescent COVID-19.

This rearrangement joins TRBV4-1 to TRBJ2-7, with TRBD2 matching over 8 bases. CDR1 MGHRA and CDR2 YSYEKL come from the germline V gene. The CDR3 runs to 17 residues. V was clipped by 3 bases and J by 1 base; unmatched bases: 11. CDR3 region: CASSQSSLAGSSYEQYF. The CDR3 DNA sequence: TGCGCCAGCAGCCAGTCTTCCCTAGCGGGTTCATCCTACGAGCAGTACTTC.

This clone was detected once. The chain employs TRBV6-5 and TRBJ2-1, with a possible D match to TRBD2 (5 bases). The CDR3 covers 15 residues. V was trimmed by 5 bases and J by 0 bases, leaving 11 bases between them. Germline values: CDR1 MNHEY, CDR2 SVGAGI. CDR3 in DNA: TGTGCCAGCAGTACCACTGGGAGCTCCTACAATGAGCAGTTCTTC. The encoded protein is CASSTTGSSYNEQFF.

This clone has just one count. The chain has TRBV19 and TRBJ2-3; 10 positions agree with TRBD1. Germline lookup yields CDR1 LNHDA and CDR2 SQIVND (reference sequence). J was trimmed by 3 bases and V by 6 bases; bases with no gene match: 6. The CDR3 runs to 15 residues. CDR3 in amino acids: CASRGQGSLTDTQYF. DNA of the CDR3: TGTGCCAGTAGGGGACAGGGGTCATTAACAGATACGCAGTATTTT.

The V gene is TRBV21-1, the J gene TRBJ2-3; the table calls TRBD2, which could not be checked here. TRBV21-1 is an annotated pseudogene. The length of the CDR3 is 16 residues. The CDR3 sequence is CASSNKAGGHSDTQYF. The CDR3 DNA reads TGTGCCAGCAGCAATAAGGCGGGGGGGCACTCAGATACGCAGTATTTT.

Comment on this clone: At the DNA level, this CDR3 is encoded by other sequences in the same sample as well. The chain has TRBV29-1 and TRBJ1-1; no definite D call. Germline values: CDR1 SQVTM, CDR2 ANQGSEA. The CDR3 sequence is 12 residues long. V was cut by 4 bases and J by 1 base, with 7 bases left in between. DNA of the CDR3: TGCAGCGTTGGGAGAGGGAACACTGAAGCTTTCTTT. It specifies CSVGRGNTEAFF.

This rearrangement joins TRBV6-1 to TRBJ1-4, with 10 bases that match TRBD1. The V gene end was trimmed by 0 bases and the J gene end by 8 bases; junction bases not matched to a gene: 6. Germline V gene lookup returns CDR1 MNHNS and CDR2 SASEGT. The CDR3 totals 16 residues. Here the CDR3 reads CASSEAMTGGKEKLFF. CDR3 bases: TGTGCCAGCAGTGAAGCTATGACAGGGGGCAAAGAAAAACTGTTTTTT.

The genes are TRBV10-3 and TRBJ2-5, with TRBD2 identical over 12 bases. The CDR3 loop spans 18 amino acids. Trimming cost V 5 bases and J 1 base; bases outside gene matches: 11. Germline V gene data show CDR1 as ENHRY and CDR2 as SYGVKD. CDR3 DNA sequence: TGTGCCATCAGTTCTAGCGGGGGGGAAAGTAACTTCCAAGAGACCCAGTACTTC. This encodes CAISSSGGESNFQETQYF.

The CDR3 sequence: CASSSDPRDRYYGYTF. Written as DNA, the CDR3 is TGTGCCAGTAGTTCTGACCCCCGGGACAGGTACTATGGCTACACCTTC. This rearrangement joins TRBV19 to TRBJ1-2; 8 bases agree with TRBD1. The V segment lost 5 bases and the J segment 3 bases; nucleotides outside the gene matches: 11. This CDR3 spans 16 amino acids. Germline loops: CDR1 LNHDA, CDR2 SQIVND (reference sequence).

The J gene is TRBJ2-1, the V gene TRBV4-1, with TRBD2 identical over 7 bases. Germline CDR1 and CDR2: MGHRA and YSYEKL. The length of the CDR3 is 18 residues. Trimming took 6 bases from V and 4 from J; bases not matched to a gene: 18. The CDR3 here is CASSRYSVTAGEYNEQFF. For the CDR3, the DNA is TGCGCCAGCAGTCGGTACTCCGTTACGGCGGGAGAGTACAATGAGCAGTTCTTC.

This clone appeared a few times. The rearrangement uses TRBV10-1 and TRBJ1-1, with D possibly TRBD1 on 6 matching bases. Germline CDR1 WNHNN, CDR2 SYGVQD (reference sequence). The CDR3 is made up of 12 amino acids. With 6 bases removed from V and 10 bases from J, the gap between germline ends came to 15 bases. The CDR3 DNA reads TGCGCCAGCAGGGACTTACAGGGTAGAGCTTTCTTT. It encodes CASRDLQGRAFF.

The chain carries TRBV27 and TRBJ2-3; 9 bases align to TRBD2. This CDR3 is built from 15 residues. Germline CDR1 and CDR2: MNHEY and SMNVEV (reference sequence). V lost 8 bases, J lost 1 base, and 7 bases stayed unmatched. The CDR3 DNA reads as TGTGCCAGCGCCAACCCTAGCGGGGGCACAGATACGCAGTATTTT. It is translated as CASANPSGGTDTQYF.

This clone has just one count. The CDR3 coding sequence is TGTGCCATCAGGGACAGGGATAACGAAAAACTGTTTTTT. This translates into CAIRDRDNEKLFF. The chain links TRBV10-3 to TRBJ1-4; TRBD1 aligns across 8 bases. The CDR3 is made up of 13 amino acids. Germline loops: CDR1 ENHRY, CDR2 SYGVKD. Unmatched junction bases numbered 5, after V lost 6 bases and J lost 8 bases.

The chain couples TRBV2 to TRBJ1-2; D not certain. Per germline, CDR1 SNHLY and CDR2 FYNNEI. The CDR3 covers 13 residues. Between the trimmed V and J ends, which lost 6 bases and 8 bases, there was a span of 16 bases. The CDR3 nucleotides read TGTGCCAGCAGCGCAGGTTCAACATTCGGCTACACCTTC. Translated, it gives CASSAGSTFGYTF.

In DNA form, the CDR3 reads TGTGCCAGCAGTGTCCAGGGGGGAGCAACTAATGAAAAACTGTTTTTT. This translates into CASSVQGGATNEKLFF. The chain employs TRBV2 and TRBJ1-4; 7 bases are a match to TRBD1. Germline V lookup: CDR1 SNHLY, CDR2 FYNNEI. The CDR3 has 16 amino acids. After removal of 4 bases from V and 0 bases from J, the junction contained 5 bases not matched to a gene.

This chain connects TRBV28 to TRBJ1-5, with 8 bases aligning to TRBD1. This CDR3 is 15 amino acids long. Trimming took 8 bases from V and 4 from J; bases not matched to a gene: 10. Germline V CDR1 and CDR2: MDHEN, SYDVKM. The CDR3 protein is CASSMFRGPNQPQHF. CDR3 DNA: TGTGCCAGCTCTATGTTCAGGGGGCCGAATCAGCCCCAGCATTTT.

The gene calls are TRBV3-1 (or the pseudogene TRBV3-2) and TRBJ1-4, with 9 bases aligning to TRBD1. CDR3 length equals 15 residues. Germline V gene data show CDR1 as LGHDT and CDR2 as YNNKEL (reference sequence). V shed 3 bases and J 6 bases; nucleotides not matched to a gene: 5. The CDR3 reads CASSHSGTGHEKLFF. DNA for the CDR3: TGTGCCAGCAGCCACTCCGGGACAGGGCATGAAAAACTGTTTTTT.

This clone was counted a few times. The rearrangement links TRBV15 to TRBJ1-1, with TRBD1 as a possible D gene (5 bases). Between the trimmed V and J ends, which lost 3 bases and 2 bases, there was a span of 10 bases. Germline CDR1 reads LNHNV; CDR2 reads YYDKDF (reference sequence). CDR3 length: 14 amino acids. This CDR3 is CATSRRTPNTEAFF. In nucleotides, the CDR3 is TGTGCCACCAGCAGGCGGACACCTAACACTGAAGCTTTCTTT.